The 21 T cell receptor beta chains presented below share a single source sample, sequenced in a study of molecular identifiers for immune sequencing clone quantification. One entry per CDR3 protein, called by TCRdb with MiXCR from the PCR reads. The sample includes about 510,000 distinct CDR3 sequences, over 20% of them seen just once. The sequencing sample was made of naive CD8+ T cells from blood, with Jurkat cell RNA spiked in. Subset described: FACS-sorted CD8+CD4-CCR7+CD45RA+ naive T cells. These receptors were taken from a human donor in good health. Some libraries in this study had Jurkat cell RNA spiked in.

This clonotype was counted only a few times. This rearrangement joins TRBV30 to TRBJ2-1; 12 bases align to TRBD2. The CDR3 consists of 16 residues. Trimming at V came to 3 bases and at J to 0 bases, leaving 3 bases not matched to a gene. In germline, CDR1 is GTSNPN, CDR2 SVGIG (reference sequence). The CDR3 DNA follows: TGTGCCTGGAGGACTAGCGGGAGCAGCTCCTACAATGAGCAGTTCTTC. This sequence encodes CAWRTSGSSSYNEQFF.

A word on this clonotype: This could be a read error, since a much larger clone is one nucleotide away. The rearrangement uses TRBV5-3 and TRBJ2-5, with 10 bases fitting TRBD2. TRBV5-3 counts as an open reading frame of uncertain function. The CDR3 runs 15 residues. The junction had 11 bases not matched to a gene; V was cut back by 8 bases and J by 4 bases. As DNA, the CDR3 is TGTGCCAGCCGCCCTAGCGGGGGCCCTCGAGAGACCCAGTACTTC. It yields the protein CASRPSGGPRETQYF.

The V call is TRBV6-5, the J call TRBJ2-2; 9 bases are shared with TRBD2. Germline trimming cut 8 bases from V and 3 bases from J; bases unmatched to any gene: 19. The CDR3 contains 19 residues. Germline CDR1 reads MNHEY; CDR2 reads SVGAGI. The CDR3 region is CASGKSHYRAGGDTGELFF. The CDR3 DNA follows: TGTGCCAGCGGCAAGTCCCACTATAGGGCGGGAGGGGACACCGGGGAGCTGTTTTTT.

Comments on this clonotype: It may be a read error: a sequence one base away is much more abundant. The gene calls are TRBV14 and TRBJ1-2, with a weak D call TRBD1 (6 bases). Per germline, CDR1 SGHDN and CDR2 FVKESK. The CDR3 extends over 15 amino acids. The CDR3: CASSVKGDSGYGYAF. Here the CDR3 DNA reads TGTGCCAGCAGCGTCAAGGGGGATAGCGGCTATGGCTACGCCTTC.

This clonotype was detected a few times. The rearrangement links TRBV3-1 to TRBJ2-1, with 9 bases lining up with TRBD2. The CDR3 extends over 15 amino acids. The J segment lost 4 bases and the V segment lost 1 base, leaving 2 bases of the junction unmatched. Per the germline V gene, CDR1 is LGHDT and CDR2 is YNNKEL (reference sequence). The chain's CDR3 is CASSQVTSGYNEQFF. In nucleotides, the CDR3 is TGTGCCAGCAGCCAAGTGACTAGCGGTTACAATGAGCAGTTCTTC.

This clonotype has a handful of counts. Given a much more abundant clone one base away, this may be a read error. This chain connects TRBV3-1 to TRBJ2-3; no clear D. The CDR3 is 14 amino acids. With 0 bases removed from V and 0 bases from J, the gap between germline ends came to 4 bases. Looked up from germline, CDR1 is LGHDT and CDR2 is YNNKEL (reference sequence). The CDR3 protein is CASSQEGSTDTQYF. CDR3 in DNA: TGTGCCAGCAGCCAAGAGGGGAGCACAGATACGCAGTATTTT.

The V call is TRBV20-1, the J call TRBJ1-5, with D maybe TRBD1 (5 bases). Trimming took off 0 bases at V and 1 base at J, with 13 bases between the two ends. The germline CDR1 and CDR2 sequences are DFQATT and SNEGSKA (reference sequence). The CDR3 sequence is 16 residues long. The CDR3 reads CSARDLTGGSNQPQHF. CDR3 nucleotides: TGCAGTGCTAGAGACCTCACTGGGGGAAGCAATCAGCCCCAGCATTTT.

As regards this clonotype: Lacking the conserved final phenylalanine or tryptophan, this CDR3 likely reflects a read error. This CDR3 reads CASVTGIPYEQYS. CDR3 coding DNA: TGTGCCAGCGTCACAGGGATTCCCTACGAGCAGTACTCC. This chain uses TRBV18 with TRBJ2-7; TRBD1 might be the D (6 bases). The length of the CDR3 is 13 residues. Germline CDR1 KGHSH, CDR2 LQKENI. Trimming shortened V by 8 bases and J by 2 bases, and 13 bases separated the two germline ends.

The CDR3 DNA sequence: TGTGCCAGCAAAGACATAGGCACAGATACGCAGTATTTT. Translated, it gives CASKDIGTDTQYF. The chain joins TRBV5-3 to TRBJ2-3; D gene unclear. TRBV5-3 is sorted into the ORF group, with uncertain function. The CDR3 is 13 amino acids. V dropped 8 bases and J dropped 1 base, with 11 bases sitting between them.

V usage is TRBV3-1 and J usage is TRBJ2-3; 10 nucleotides align to TRBD2. Looked up from germline, CDR1 is LGHDT and CDR2 is YNNKEL (reference sequence). CDR3 length: 17 amino acids. The V and J ends lost 0 bases and 6 bases, in that order; junction bases with no gene match: 9. The CDR3 sequence is CASSQDRGLAELDTQYF. For the CDR3, the DNA is TGTGCCAGCAGCCAAGACAGAGGACTAGCGGAATTGGATACGCAGTATTTT.

V gene TRBV27 combines with J gene TRBJ2-7; D may be TRBD1 or TRBD2 (5 bases each). Trimming shortened V by 1 base and J by 2 bases, and 9 bases separated the two germline ends. Germline-derived CDR1 and CDR2 are MNHEY and SMNVEV (reference sequence). The CDR3 totals 14 residues. The CDR3 loop reads CASSLLGETYEQYF. In nucleotides, the CDR3 is TGTGCCAGCAGTTTATTGGGGGAGACCTACGAGCAGTACTTC.

This clonotype was observed a few times. CDR3 amino acids: CASSLKGDPVGTEAFF. Here the CDR3 DNA reads TGCGCCAGCAGCTTGAAAGGGGACCCGGTGGGAACTGAAGCTTTCTTT. The gene calls are TRBV5-1 and TRBJ1-1, with a weak D call TRBD1 (5 bases). V lost 1 base and J 5 bases, leaving 18 bases between the germline ends. Looked up from germline, CDR1 is SGHRS and CDR2 is YFSETQ. The CDR3 loop spans 16 amino acids.

This clonotype occurred many times. The chain employs TRBV7-9 and TRBJ1-1; possible D gene TRBD1, 5 bases. Germline V gene sequence: CDR1 SEHNR, CDR2 FQNEAQ (reference sequence). The ends were cut back, 9 bases at V and 0 bases at J, with 11 bases in the middle. This CDR3 has 13 amino acids. This CDR3 is CARGELMNTEAFF. DNA of the CDR3: TGTGCCAGGGGGGAATTAATGAACACTGAAGCTTTCTTT.

CDR3 bases: TGTGCCAGCAGCGATAGCACAATTACAGGGGAGAAGTACAATGAGCAGTTCTTC. This codes for CASSDSTITGEKYNEQFF. This chain uses TRBV9 with TRBJ2-1; the match to TRBD1 covers 7 bases. CDR3 length equals 18 residues. Germline V gene lookup returns CDR1 SGDLS and CDR2 YYNGEE. V shed 3 bases and J 4 bases; nucleotides not matched to a gene: 16.

Comment on this clonotype: A much larger clone is a single base away; this may be a read error. Likely a read error: the CDR3 ends without its conserved phenylalanine or tryptophan. The chain employs TRBV4-3 and TRBJ1-5; D uncertain. Trimming pared 1 base from V and 1 base from J, leaving 11 bases between. Germline lookup yields CDR1 LGHNA and CDR2 YSLEER. The CDR3 covers 16 residues. The CDR3 is CASSQGVTLSNQPQHS. In DNA form, the CDR3 reads TGCGCCAGCAGCCAAGGGGTTACCCTCAGCAATCAGCCCCAGCATTCT.

This clonotype turned up a few times. The V call is TRBV7-6, the J call TRBJ2-7, with D maybe TRBD2 (5 bases). The CDR3 totals 13 residues. Germline lookup yields CDR1 SGHVS and CDR2 FNYEAQ. Trimming cost V 4 bases and J 7 bases, with 14 bases left between them. CDR3 sequence reads: CASSSEGFGEQYF. Written as DNA, the CDR3 is TGTGCCAGCAGCTCCGAGGGATTTGGGGAGCAGTACTTC.

This clonotype has ten or more counts. The V gene is TRBV9, the J gene TRBJ1-5; D unresolved. V was cut by 0 bases and J by 10 bases, with 11 bases left in between. Per the germline V gene, CDR1 is SGDLS and CDR2 is YYNGEE. There are 13 residues in the CDR3. CDR3 DNA sequence: TGTGCCAGCAGCGTAGATTTGGGAGGCCCCCAGCATTTT. This gives the protein CASSVDLGGPQHF.

The V and J genes are TRBV20-1 and TRBJ2-7, with 8 bases matching TRBD2. The CDR3 totals 13 residues. Germline loops: CDR1 DFQATT, CDR2 SNEGSKA (reference sequence). Trimming took 6 bases from V and 0 from J; bases not matched to a gene: 4. CDR3 residues: CSAGSGSSYEQYF. CDR3 DNA sequence: TGCAGTGCAGGCAGCGGGAGCTCCTACGAGCAGTACTTC.

Concerning this clonotype: A read error may be the cause here, since a much bigger clone is one base away. V gene TRBV12-3 or TRBV12-4 combines with J gene TRBJ2-1; a possible D gene is TRBD1 (5 bases). The CDR3 length is 14 residues. The CDR3 reads CASSRGNSYSEQFF. CDR3 DNA sequence: TGTGCCAGCAGTAGGGGAAACTCCTACAGTGAGCAGTTCTTC.

This sequence joins TRBV28 and TRBJ2-7; TRBD2 aligns across 11 bases. The CDR3 has 17 amino acids. J gave up 3 bases and V 2 bases, and 9 bases lay outside the gene matches. The germline gives CDR1 MDHEN, CDR2 SYDVKM. CDR3 sequence: CASSLLLGTSGFYEQYF. CDR3 nucleotides: TGTGCCAGCAGTTTACTCCTCGGGACTAGCGGTTTCTACGAGCAGTACTTC.

Many counts were recorded for this clonotype. This chain joins TRBV9 and TRBJ2-3, with no clear D. The CDR3 is made up of 14 amino acids. Trimming removed 1 base from V and 4 bases from J, with 10 bases in between. CDR1 is SGDLS and CDR2 is YYNGEE in the germline V gene. In DNA, the CDR3 is TGTGCCAGCAGCGTATTCGGAAAGGCAGATACGCAGTATTTT. This translates into CASSVFGKADTQYF.